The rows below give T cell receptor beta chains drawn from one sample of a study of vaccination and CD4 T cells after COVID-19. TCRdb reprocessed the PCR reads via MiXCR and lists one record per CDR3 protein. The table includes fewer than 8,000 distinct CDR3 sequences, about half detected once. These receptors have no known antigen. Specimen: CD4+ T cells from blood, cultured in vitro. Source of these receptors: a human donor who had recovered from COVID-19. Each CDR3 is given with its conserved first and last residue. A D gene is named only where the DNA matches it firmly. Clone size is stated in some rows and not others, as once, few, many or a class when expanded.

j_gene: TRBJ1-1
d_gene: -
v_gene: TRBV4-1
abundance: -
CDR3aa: CASSPGTKTNTEAFF
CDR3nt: TGCGCCAGCAGCCCCGGGACAAAAACGAACACTGAAGCTTTCTTT

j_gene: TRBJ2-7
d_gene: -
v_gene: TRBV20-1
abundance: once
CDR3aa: CSATKPSSNYEQYF
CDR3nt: TGCAGTGCCACTAAACCCTCTAGCAACTACGAGCAGTACTTC

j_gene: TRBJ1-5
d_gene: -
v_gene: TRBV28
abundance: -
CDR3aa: CASRPPRQGNQPQHF
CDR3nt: TGTGCCAGCAGGCCCCCGAGACAGGGCAATCAGCCCCAGCATTTT

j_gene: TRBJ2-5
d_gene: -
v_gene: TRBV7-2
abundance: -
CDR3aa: CATSLVQAGETQYF
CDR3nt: TGTGCCACCAGCTTAGTACAGGCTGGAGAGACCCAGTACTTC

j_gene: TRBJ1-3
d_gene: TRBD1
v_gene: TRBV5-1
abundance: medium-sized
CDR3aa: CASSVTGDSGNTIYF
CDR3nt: TGCGCCAGCAGCGTGACAGGGGACTCTGGAAACACCATATATTTT

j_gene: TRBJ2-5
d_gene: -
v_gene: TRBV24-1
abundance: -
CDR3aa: CATSDFKTDPQETQYF
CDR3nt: TGTGCCACCAGTGATTTTAAGACGGACCCCCAAGAGACCCAGTACTTC

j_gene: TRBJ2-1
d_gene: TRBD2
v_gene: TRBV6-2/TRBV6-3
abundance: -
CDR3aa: CASSYSIRSSGTPYNEQFF
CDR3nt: TGTGCCAGCAGTTATTCTATACGATCTAGCGGGACCCCCTACAATGAGCAGTTCTTC

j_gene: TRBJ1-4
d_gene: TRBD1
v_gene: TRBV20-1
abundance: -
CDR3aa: CSADRDEKLFF
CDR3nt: TGCAGTGCAGACAGGGATGAAAAACTGTTTTTT

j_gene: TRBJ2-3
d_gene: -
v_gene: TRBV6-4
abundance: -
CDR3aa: CASSVDGATDTQYF
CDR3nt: TGTGCCAGCAGTGTAGACGGGGCCACAGATACGCAGTATTTT

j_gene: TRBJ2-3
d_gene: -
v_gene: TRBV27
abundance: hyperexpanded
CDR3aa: CASSLNRVRDTQYF
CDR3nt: TGTGCCAGCAGTTTAAACAGGGTTAGGGATACGCAGTATTTT

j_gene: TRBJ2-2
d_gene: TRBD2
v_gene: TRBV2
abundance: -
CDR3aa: CASSISGGGAGELFF
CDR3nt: TGTGCCAGCAGTATTAGCGGGGGGGGTGCCGGGGAGCTGTTTTTT

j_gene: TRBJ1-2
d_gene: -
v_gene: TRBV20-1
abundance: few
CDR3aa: CSASIRHPRGYGYTF
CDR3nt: TGCAGTGCAAGCATAAGACATCCACGGGGCTATGGCTACACCTTC

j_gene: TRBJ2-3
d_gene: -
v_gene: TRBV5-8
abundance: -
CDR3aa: CASSLVGRRKVADTQYF
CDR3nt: TGTGCCAGCAGCTTGGTCGGCCGACGAAAAGTAGCAGATACGCAGTATTTT